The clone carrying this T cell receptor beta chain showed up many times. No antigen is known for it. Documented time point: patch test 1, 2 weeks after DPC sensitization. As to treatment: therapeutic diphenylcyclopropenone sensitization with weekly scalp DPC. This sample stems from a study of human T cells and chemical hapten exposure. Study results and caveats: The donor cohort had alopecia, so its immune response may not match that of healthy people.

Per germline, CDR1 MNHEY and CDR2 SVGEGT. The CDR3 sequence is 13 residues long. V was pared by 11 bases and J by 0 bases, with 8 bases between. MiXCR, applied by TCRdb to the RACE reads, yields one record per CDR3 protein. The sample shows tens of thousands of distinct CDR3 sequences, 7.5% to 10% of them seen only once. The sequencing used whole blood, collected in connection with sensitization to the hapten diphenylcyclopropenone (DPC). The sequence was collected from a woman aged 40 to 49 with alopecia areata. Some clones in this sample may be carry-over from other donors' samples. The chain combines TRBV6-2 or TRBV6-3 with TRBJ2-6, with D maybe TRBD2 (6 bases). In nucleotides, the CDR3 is TGTGCCGGGGGGAGCTCTGGGGCCAACGTCCTGACTTTC. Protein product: CAGGSSGANVLTF.